The 20 T cell receptor beta chains below come from one sample, sequenced in a study of T cells in Graves' hyperthyroidism and ophthalmopathy. TCR beta CDR3 regions were amplified from RNA transcripts. RT-PCR in the first round (using the HTBI primer set) targeted the TCR CDR3. TCRdb ran MiXCR on the multiplex PCR reads and lists one entry per CDR3 protein. The sample includes fewer than 750,000 distinct CDR3 sequences, about 15% of them seen just once. Sequencing input: blood. Source of these receptors: a woman in her thirties or forties with Graves' ophthalmopathy.

This clonotype was seen repeatedly, ten times or more. The J gene is TRBJ2-5, the V gene TRBV7-8; D gene ambiguous. Trimming pared 1 base from V and 5 bases from J, leaving 14 bases between. This CDR3 spans 15 amino acids. CDR1 and CDR2 (germline): SGHVS, FQNEAQ. For the CDR3, the DNA is TGTGCCAGCAGCTTAGATATTCGCCGAAAGGAGACCCAGTACTTC. This codes for CASSLDIRRKETQYF.

Notes on this clonotype: One base away lies a much larger clone, so this may be a sequencing read error. This CDR3 fails to terminate in the conserved phenylalanine or tryptophan, so it likely reflects a read error. V gene TRBV30 combines with J gene TRBJ1-3; D is ambiguous. This CDR3 contains 12 residues. Germline assignment: CDR1 GTSNPN and CDR2 SVGIG (reference sequence). Trimming left V 0 bases short and J 4 bases short, with 4 bases between. CDR3 sequence (DNA): TGTGCCTGGAGTGTGGAGGGAAACACCATATATTCT. Amino acids: CAWSVEGNTIYS.

The gene calls are TRBV29-1 and TRBJ2-2, with D tentatively TRBD1 or TRBD2 (5 bases each). Germline CDR1 SQVTM, CDR2 ANQGSEA. V was cut by 4 bases and J by 5 bases, with 17 bases left in between. CDR3 length equals 15 residues. CDR3 sequence reads: CSVGGPRVGTGELFF. CDR3 DNA sequence: TGCAGCGTTGGGGGACCCAGGGTCGGGACCGGGGAGCTGTTTTTT.

This clonotype has a count of ten or more. The gene calls are TRBV28 and TRBJ2-5; 7 bases map to TRBD1. This CDR3 has 14 residues. Germline loops: CDR1 MDHEN, CDR2 SYDVKM. Trimming at V came to 7 bases and at J to 5 bases, leaving 10 bases not matched to a gene. The CDR3 region is CASTRDSGWETQYF. The DNA for the CDR3 is TGTGCCAGCACCCGGGACAGTGGGTGGGAGACCCAGTACTTC.

This clonotype was recorded a few times. The rearrangement links TRBV30 to TRBJ1-1, with D possibly TRBD1 on 5 matching bases. Germline V gene lookup returns CDR1 GTSNPN and CDR2 SVGIG (reference sequence). The CDR3 totals 13 residues. V lost 0 bases and J lost 7, with 12 bases in between. This CDR3 is CAWSVSGFGEAFF. CDR3 coding DNA: TGTGCCTGGAGTGTATCAGGGTTCGGTGAAGCTTTCTTT.

This clonotype was recorded once. The chain has TRBV6-5 and TRBJ2-7, with a weak D call TRBD1 (5 bases). V lost 3 bases and J lost 7, with 10 bases in between. Looked up from germline, CDR1 is MNHEY and CDR2 is SVGAGI. The CDR3 covers 12 residues. CDR3 loop: CASSYAGREQYF. The CDR3, as DNA: TGTGCCAGCAGTTATGCAGGGCGAGAGCAGTACTTC.

The sample holds many counts of this clonotype. This chain uses TRBV12-3 or TRBV12-4 with TRBJ2-7, with D possibly being TRBD2 (7 bases). V was trimmed by 5 bases and J by 6 bases, leaving 26 bases between them. There are 17 residues in the CDR3. CDR3 residues: CASSRSNIGGHVREQYF. CDR3 coding DNA: TGTGCCAGCAGTCGATCCAACATCGGGGGGCATGTCCGCGAGCAGTACTTC.

This clonotype was seen at least ten times. The chain is built from TRBV11-2 and TRBJ2-7; 10 nucleotides line up with TRBD1. This CDR3 contains 16 residues. V shed 4 bases, J shed 1 base, and the junction held 7 bases outside the gene matches. CDR1 SGHAT and CDR2 FQNNGV come from the germline V gene. The CDR3 sequence is CASSSHRDRGSYEQYF. Written as DNA, the CDR3 is TGTGCCAGCAGCTCACACCGGGACAGGGGTTCCTACGAGCAGTACTTC.

This clonotype was found a few times. The chain couples TRBV12-3 or TRBV12-4 to TRBJ1-1; TRBD1 matches at 12 bases. With V trimmed by 3 bases and J by 1 base, 3 bases remained unmatched. The CDR3 runs to 16 residues. This chain's CDR3 is CASSLGQGAGNTEAFF. DNA for the CDR3: TGTGCCAGCAGTTTGGGACAGGGGGCCGGGAACACTGAAGCTTTCTTT.

This clonotype occurred many times. The V and J genes are TRBV20-1 and TRBJ1-5; TRBD1 agrees at 10 bases. CDR3 length: 14 residues. Germline CDR1 is DFQATT and CDR2 is SNEGSKA (reference sequence). Trimming took 3 bases from V and 5 from J; bases not matched to a gene: 4. CDR3 bases: TGCAGTGCTAGCCGTGGGACAGGGGATCAGCCCCAGCATTTT. This gives the protein CSASRGTGDQPQHF.

This clonotype was counted a few times. An end of the junction differs from the germline gene, which may be a read error. This sequence joins TRBV7-3 and TRBJ1-5; TRBD1 agrees at 9 bases. CDR1 SGHTA and CDR2 FQGTGA come from the germline V gene. The CDR3 runs 17 residues. The CDR3 DNA reads TGTGCCAGCAGCAGAACACCGGGACAGGGATGGGATCAGCTCCAGCATTTT. The encoded protein is CASSRTPGQGWDQLQHF.

A note on this clonotype: Being one base from a much bigger clone, this may be a read error. V gene TRBV6-1 combines with J gene TRBJ2-2; TRBD2 is a possible D gene (6 bases). CDR3 length equals 16 residues. Germline V lookup: CDR1 MNHNS, CDR2 SASEGT. CDR3 DNA sequence: TGTGCCAGCAGCCGCCCGTCGTCAGGGTTGACCGGGGGGCTGTTTTTT. Residues: CASSRPSSGLTGGLFF.

This clonotype appeared many times. The chain uses TRBV7-8 and TRBJ2-7; no reliable D call. Looked up from germline, CDR1 is SGHVS and CDR2 is FQNEAQ. The CDR3 consists of 11 residues. The V end lost 5 bases, the J end lost 4 bases, and 6 bases lay between the germline ends. This CDR3 reads CASSVGYEQYF. In nucleotides, the CDR3 is TGTGCCAGCAGCGTTGGGTACGAGCAGTACTTC.

CDR3 in DNA: TGTGCCAGCAGTATACTCACAGATACGCAGTATTTT. It yields the protein CASSILTDTQYF. The chain recombines TRBV28 with TRBJ2-3; D remains unclear. The ends were cut back, 5 bases at V and 2 bases at J, with 5 bases in the middle. CDR3 length equals 12 residues. CDR1 MDHEN and CDR2 SYDVKM come from the germline V gene.

V is TRBV30 and J is TRBJ1-1; D unresolved. CDR1 and CDR2 (germline): GTSNPN, SVGIG (reference sequence). This CDR3 has 11 amino acids. V lost 7 bases and J lost 2, with 8 bases in between. CDR3 region: CALDGNTEAFF. The CDR3 DNA is TGTGCCTTGGACGGAAACACTGAAGCTTTCTTT.

This clonotype came up many times. The chain combines TRBV7-8 with TRBJ2-7, with D tentatively TRBD2 (5 bases). Germline-derived CDR1 and CDR2 are SGHVS and FQNEAQ. There are 13 residues in the CDR3. V was shortened by 8 bases and J by 2 bases, with 13 bases between the two germline ends. In DNA, the CDR3 is TGTGCCAGCCACGGGTCCGGGACCTACGAGCAGTACTTC. Translating it yields CASHGSGTYEQYF.

This clonotype has ten or more counts. The chain couples TRBV7-8 to TRBJ2-7; perhaps D is TRBD1 or TRBD2 (5 bases each). The length of the CDR3 is 14 residues. Between the trimmed V and J ends, which lost 2 bases and 5 bases, there was a span of 13 bases. Looked up from germline, CDR1 is SGHVS and CDR2 is FQNEAQ. CDR3: CASSLWAQGDEQYF. As DNA, the CDR3 is TGTGCCAGCAGCTTATGGGCGCAGGGAGACGAGCAGTACTTC. The entire variable domain, with the rest obtained from reference TRBV7-8 and TRBJ2-7, is as follows: GAGVSQSPRYKVAKRGQDVALRCDPISGHVSLFWYQQALGQGPEFLTYFQNEAQLDKSGLPSDRFFAERPEGSVSTLKIQRTQQEDSAVYLCASSLWAQGDEQYFGPGTRLTVT.

This clonotype was observed many times. The rearrangement uses TRBV12-3 or TRBV12-4 and TRBJ2-3, with D perhaps TRBD1 (6 bases). The CDR3 loop spans 15 amino acids. V was clipped by 2 bases and J by 0 bases, with 9 bases between them. This CDR3 reads CASSLQGQSTDTQYF. CDR3 DNA sequence: TGTGCCAGCAGTTTACAGGGGCAAAGCACAGATACGCAGTATTTT.

This clonotype was picked up a small number of times. This sequence may be a read error, since a much larger clone differs from it by one base. The gene calls are TRBV20-1 and TRBJ2-7, with a possible D match to TRBD2 (6 bases). The CDR3 has 13 amino acids. The germline CDR1 and CDR2 sequences are DFQATT and SNEGSKA (reference sequence). The CDR3 loop reads CSASPGLWNERYF. The CDR3 region has the DNA TGCAGTGCTTCCCCGGGACTCTGGAACGAGCGGTACTTC.

The J gene is TRBJ1-5, the V gene TRBV6-1, with D unresolved. Trimming removed 6 bases from V and 2 bases from J, with 11 bases in between. Germline V gene sequence: CDR1 MNHNS, CDR2 SASEGT. The CDR3 sequence is 14 residues long. The DNA of the CDR3 is TGTGCCAGCAGGAATCCTGGAGGCAATCAGCCCCAGCATTTT. Translation gives CASRNPGGNQPQHF.